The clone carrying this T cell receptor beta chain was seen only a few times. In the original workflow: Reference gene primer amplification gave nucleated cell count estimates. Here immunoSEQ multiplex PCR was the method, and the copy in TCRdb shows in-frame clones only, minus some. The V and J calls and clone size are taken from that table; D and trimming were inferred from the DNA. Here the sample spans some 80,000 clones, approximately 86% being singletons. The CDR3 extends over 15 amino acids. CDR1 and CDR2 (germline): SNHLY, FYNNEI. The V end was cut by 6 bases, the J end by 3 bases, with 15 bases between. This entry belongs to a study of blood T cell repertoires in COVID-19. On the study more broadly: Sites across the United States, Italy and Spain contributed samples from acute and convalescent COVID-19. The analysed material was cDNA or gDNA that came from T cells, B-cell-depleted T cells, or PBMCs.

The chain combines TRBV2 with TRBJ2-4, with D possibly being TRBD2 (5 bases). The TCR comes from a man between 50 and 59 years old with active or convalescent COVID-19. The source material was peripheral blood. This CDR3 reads CASRRVEADKNIQYF. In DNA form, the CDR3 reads TGTGCCAGCAGGAGGGTGGAGGCGGACAAAAACATTCAGTACTTC.